The subject of this entry is one TCR beta chain. The data are from a study of blood T cell repertoires in COVID-19. For the study at large: Some COVID-19 samples were acute and others convalescent; all came from the United States, Italy and Spain. Nucleic acid was either cDNA or gDNA, and it came from T cells, B-cell-depleted T cells, or PBMCs.

CDR3 size: 21 residues. Residents of 24 US areas, aged about 18 to 95 years, made up the participants. In assigning cohorts, the study relied on participant-reported clinical history. The method was immunoSEQ multiplex PCR; TCRdb's version includes in-frame clones alone and lacks a portion of them. The sample holds about 220,000 clones; around 83% are singletons and the top ten take about 1.3%. The chain has TRBV21-1 and TRBJ1-2; no DNA check was done on the table's D call, TRBD1. TRBV21-1 is designated a pseudogene. This clonotype originated in a woman between 40 and 55 years old with acute COVID-19. The sequencing sample was made of PBMCs or T cells enriched from blood (not recorded which). The CDR3 DNA is TGTGCCAGAATCCGACACGGGGACAGGGGGCGCGGGGAATCTGGGGTTCTGAGCTACACCTTC. Translated, it gives CARIRHGDRGRGESGVLSYTF.